The 25 T cell receptor beta chains presented below share a single source sample, sequenced in a study of OX40 agonist ivuxolimab in advanced cancers. Assay used: immunoSEQ multiplex PCR; TCRdb lists only in-frame clones, some missing. The repertoire holds about 47,000 clones, with about 85% as singletons. This sample comprised CD4+ or CD8+ T cells sorted from blood, obtained in a trial of the OX40 agonist ivuxolimab. The receptor source for this set is an adult with an advanced solid tumor such as melanoma, head and neck, liver or kidney cancer.

The rearrangement uses TRBV5-4 and TRBJ2-3; D gene unclear. The CDR3 has 17 residues. The V gene lost 1 base and the J gene lost 0 bases, with 15 bases spanning the gap. Germline V lookup: CDR1 SGHNT, CDR2 YYREEE (reference sequence). The CDR3 region has the DNA TGTGCCAGCAGCTTGTCCCCAGGAGCGAGTAGCACAGATACGCAGTATTTT. Amino acids: CASSLSPGASSTDTQYF.

This clone was counted a single time. This chain joins TRBV6-1 and TRBJ2-3, with 14 bases matching TRBD2. This CDR3 contains 17 residues. V lost 3 bases and J lost 1; bases outside the gene matches: 3. The germline V gene has CDR1 MNHNS and CDR2 SASEGT. The CDR3 DNA is TGTGCCAGCAGTGATCCGGGACTAGCGGGAGGCACAGATACGCAGTATTTT. This translates into CASSDPGLAGGTDTQYF.

A remark on this clone: At one end the junction does not follow the germline gene, possibly because of a read error. The rearrangement joins TRBV10-3 to TRBJ1-2; tentatively, D is TRBD1 (5 bases). The CDR3 spans 14 residues. Germline CDR1 ENHRY, CDR2 SYGVKD. The CDR3 spells CASSERSGSYGYTF. DNA for the CDR3: TGTGCCAGCAGTGAACGTTCAGGGTCCTATGGCTACACCTTC.

V usage is TRBV15 and J usage is TRBJ2-7, with D perhaps matching TRBD2 (5 bases). The CDR3 extends over 14 amino acids. Trimming left V 5 bases short and J 5 bases short, with 16 bases between. Germline loops: CDR1 LNHNV, CDR2 YYDKDF (reference sequence). CDR3 in DNA: TGTGCCACCAGCGTGGACCTAGCCGAGGACGAGCAGTACTTC. Translating gives CATSVDLAEDEQYF.

V is TRBV5-1 and J is TRBJ2-1; D gene unclear. Germline assignment: CDR1 SGHRS and CDR2 YFSETQ. The CDR3 is 13 amino acids. Trimming left V 2 bases short and J 8 bases short, with 11 bases between. The CDR3 sequence: CASSFPDRYEQFF. The CDR3 bases are TGCGCCAGCAGCTTTCCCGATAGGTATGAGCAGTTCTTC. Filled out from reference TRBV5-1 and TRBJ2-1, the complete variable domain reads KAGVTQTPRYLIKTRGQQVTLSCSPISGHRSVSWYQQTPGQGLQFLFEYFSETQRNKGNFPGRFSGRQFSNSRSEMNVSTLELGDSALYLCASSFPDRYEQFFGPGTRLTVL.

This clone came up once. CDR3: CASSAKTGKPYNSPLHF. DNA of the CDR3: TGTGCCAGCAGCGCCAAGACAGGGAAGCCCTATAATTCACCCCTCCACTTT. The chain carries TRBV7-9 and TRBJ1-6; 7 bases are a match to TRBD1. Germline trimming cut 5 bases from V and 2 bases from J; bases unmatched to any gene: 9. Germline V CDR1 and CDR2: SEHNR, FQNEAQ (reference sequence). This CDR3 has 17 residues.

This chain joins TRBV27 and TRBJ2-6; D perhaps matches TRBD1 (5 bases). This CDR3 is built from 12 residues. Germline assignment: CDR1 MNHEY and CDR2 SMNVEV (reference sequence). With 8 bases removed from V and 4 bases from J, the gap between germline ends came to 6 bases. DNA of the CDR3: TGTGCCAGCCGGACAGGGGCCAACGTCCTGACTTTC. It specifies CASRTGANVLTF. Full variable domain (outside the CDR3, taken from reference TRBV27 and TRBJ2-6): EAQVTQNPRYLITVTGKKLTVTCSQNMNHEYMSWYRQDPGLGLRQIYYSMNVEVTDKGDVPEGYKVSRKEKRNFPLILESPSPNQTSLYFCASRTGANVLTFGAGSRLTVL.

The rearrangement links TRBV30 to TRBJ1-4; 10 bases agree with TRBD1. CDR1 and CDR2 from the germline V gene are GTSNPN and SVGIG (reference sequence). Germline trimming cut 5 bases from V and 7 bases from J; bases unmatched to any gene: 7. This CDR3 comprises 14 residues. This chain's CDR3 is CAWGTGTGVEKLFF. For the CDR3, the DNA is TGTGCCTGGGGGACCGGGACAGGGGTTGAAAAACTGTTTTTT.

The V call is TRBV27, the J call TRBJ2-7; D remains ambiguous. CDR1 is MNHEY and CDR2 is SMNVEV in the germline V gene (reference sequence). V was shortened by 5 bases and J by 4 bases, with 12 bases between the two germline ends. The CDR3 extends over 13 amino acids. In nucleotides, the CDR3 is TGTGCCAGCAGTCCGGGTCGGAGTTACGAGCAGTACTTC. Residues: CASSPGRSYEQYF.

This clone was counted once. This chain links TRBV7-6 with TRBJ2-7, with TRBD1 as a possible D gene (6 bases). CDR1 SGHVS and CDR2 FNYEAQ come from the germline V gene. Trimming shortened V by 5 bases and J by 2 bases, and 16 bases separated the two germline ends. The CDR3 sequence is 15 residues long. CDR3 nucleotide sequence: TGTGCCAGCAGCCCCGAGGGGGAGTGGGCCTACGAGCAGTACTTC. This codes for CASSPEGEWAYEQYF. Supplemented by reference TRBV7-6 and TRBJ2-7, the full variable domain reads GAGVSQSPRYKVTKRGQDVALRCDPISGHVSLYWYRQALGQGPEFLTYFNYEAQQDKSGLPNDRFSAERPEGSISTLTIQRTEQRDSAMYRCASSPEGEWAYEQYFGPGTRLTVT.

This clone turned up a few times. The CDR3 nucleotides read TGTGCCAGCAGTCCAACTAGCGGGTCTTTCGATGAGCAGTTCTTC. Protein sequence: CASSPTSGSFDEQFF. The chain recombines TRBV6-5 with TRBJ2-1; 9 bases are shared with TRBD2. CDR1 and CDR2 from the germline V gene are MNHEY and SVGAGI. V was pared by 5 bases and J by 8 bases, with 10 bases of the junction left unmatched. This CDR3 is 15 amino acids long.

The gene calls are TRBV4-1 and TRBJ1-2, with D possibly matching TRBD1 (6 bases). The CDR3 runs 13 residues. The V and J ends lost 3 bases and 8 bases respectively, with 13 bases between them. Germline V gives CDR1 MGHRA, CDR2 YSYEKL. CDR3 loop: CASSQKQGTGYTF. DNA for the CDR3: TGCGCCAGCAGCCAGAAGCAGGGGACGGGCTACACCTTC.

The rearrangement joins TRBV2 to TRBJ2-3; no firm D call. This CDR3 is 14 amino acids long. Germline CDR1 is SNHLY and CDR2 is FYNNEI. Trimming shortened V by 2 bases and J by 6 bases, and 12 bases separated the two germline ends. Written as DNA, the CDR3 is TGTGCCAGCAGTGAATTTAAGGACGAGGATACGCAGTATTTT. Residues: CASSEFKDEDTQYF.

This clone has a single count. The J gene is TRBJ2-7, the V gene TRBV6-6; 9 nucleotides align to TRBD1. This CDR3 is built from 12 residues. Per germline, CDR1 MNHNY and CDR2 SVGAGI (reference sequence). V gave up 9 bases and J gave up 2 bases; unmatched junction bases: 2. CDR3 protein: CASTGGAYEQYF. The CDR3 DNA is TGTGCCAGTACAGGGGGCGCCTACGAGCAGTACTTC.

The chain employs TRBV4-1 and TRBJ1-2, with D possibly being TRBD1 (6 bases). This CDR3 comprises 15 residues. Between the trimmed V and J ends, which lost 1 base and 6 bases, there was a span of 15 bases. CDR1 is MGHRA, CDR2 YSYEKL, per germline. The DNA for the CDR3 is TGCGCCAGCAGCCAAGGTCCAGGGGACTTCAATGGCTACACCTTC. This codes for CASSQGPGDFNGYTF.

V usage is TRBV27 and J usage is TRBJ1-2; D is ambiguous. The V and J ends lost 2 bases and 0 bases respectively, with 10 bases between them. In germline, CDR1 is MNHEY, CDR2 SMNVEV (reference sequence). The CDR3 length is 15 residues. CDR3 sequence: CASSLGPVPNYGYTF. CDR3 nucleotide sequence: TGTGCCAGCAGTTTAGGCCCCGTCCCTAACTATGGCTACACCTTC.

V and J are TRBV7-8 and TRBJ1-6; D uncertain. With 0 bases removed from V and 6 bases from J, the gap between germline ends came to 12 bases. CDR1 and CDR2 (germline): SGHVS, FQNEAQ. The CDR3 runs 16 residues. This CDR3 reads CASSLAEWVLNSPLHF. CDR3 nucleotides: TGTGCCAGCAGCTTAGCTGAGTGGGTTCTTAATTCACCCCTCCACTTT.

There are a few counts of this clone. The rearrangement links TRBV19 to TRBJ1-5; weak D call: TRBD1 (5 bases). Germline V CDR1 and CDR2: LNHDA, SQIVND (reference sequence). The CDR3 contains 15 residues. The germline V and J ends were trimmed by 6 bases and 0 bases, with 12 bases remaining between them. The CDR3 protein is CASRWTQNSNQPQHF. The CDR3 DNA is TGTGCCAGTAGATGGACACAGAATAGCAATCAGCCCCAGCATTTT.

V is TRBV27 and J is TRBJ1-5; D not resolved. The CDR3 is made up of 14 amino acids. Germline lookup yields CDR1 MNHEY and CDR2 SMNVEV (reference sequence). V gave up 0 bases and J gave up 11 bases, with 14 bases separating them. The CDR3 DNA reads TGTGCCAGCAGTTTATCGCCCAGCCTCTGGTCCCAGCATTTT. It translates to CASSLSPSLWSQHF.

The chain recombines TRBV6-1 with TRBJ2-7, with D perhaps given as TRBD1 or TRBD2 (5 bases each). The CDR3 is 15 residues long. V gave up 3 bases and J gave up 3 bases, with 15 bases separating them. CDR1 MNHNS and CDR2 SASEGT come from the germline V gene. CDR3 coding DNA: TGTGCCAGCAGTGAGACGACAGAGGGTAGCTACGAGCAGTACTTC. The encoded protein is CASSETTEGSYEQYF.

Remarks on this clone: Other DNA sequences in this sample translate to the same CDR3. J is TRBJ1-1 and V is TRBV30; no definite D call. V dropped 2 bases and J dropped 4 bases, with 11 bases sitting between them. The CDR3 contains 13 residues. Germline V gene data show CDR1 as GTSNPN and CDR2 as SVGIG (reference sequence). Here the CDR3 DNA reads TGTGCCTGGAGTCGTACGGCGGCCACTGAAGCTTTCTTT. Translated, it gives CAWSRTAATEAFF.

The V gene is TRBV7-9, the J gene TRBJ1-1; no reliable D call. The CDR3 covers 15 residues. The V gene's germline CDR1 is SEHNR and CDR2 FQNEAQ (reference sequence). V was shortened by 5 bases and J by 4 bases, with 17 bases between the two germline ends. The DNA of the CDR3 is TGTGCCAGCAGCGGACCCCCGGGCATGGGCACTGAAGCTTTCTTT. As protein: CASSGPPGMGTEAFF.

V gene TRBV5-6 combines with J gene TRBJ2-1, with 9 bases aligning to TRBD2. This CDR3 has 17 residues. From germline, CDR1 is SGHDT and CDR2 YYEEEE. V was pared by 1 base and J by 6 bases, with 11 bases of the junction left unmatched. The CDR3 DNA sequence: TGTGCCAGCAGCTTGCTCCCTGGTAGCGGGAGAGGCAATGAGCAGTTCTTC. The encoded protein is CASSLLPGSGRGNEQFF.

The chain links TRBV7-9 to TRBJ1-1; D gene unclear. The CDR3 is 12 residues long. The V and J ends lost 1 base and 8 bases respectively, with 8 bases between them. From germline, CDR1 is SEHNR and CDR2 FQNEAQ (reference sequence). Written as DNA, the CDR3 is TGTGCCAGCAGCTTAGGTCCCCTCGAAGCTTTCTTT. It translates to CASSLGPLEAFF.

By sample fraction, this clone is large. The genes are TRBV4-2 and TRBJ2-3, with TRBD2 as a possible D gene (5 bases). The CDR3 runs to 16 residues. The ends were cut back, 0 bases at V and 1 base at J, with 11 bases in the middle. Germline V gene sequence: CDR1 LGHNA, CDR2 YNFKEQ. CDR3 region: CASSQDQGSGTDTQYF. The CDR3 region has the DNA TGTGCCAGCAGCCAAGATCAAGGTAGCGGCACAGATACGCAGTATTTT.